These 15 T cell receptor beta chains share one sample of origin, sequenced in a study of shared clonotypes between healthy human individuals (dated by TCRdb to about 2020). Receptor amplification or capture employed the immunoSEQ multiplex PCR assay. This immuneACCESS table, as held by TCRdb, lists in-frame sequences with V and J called but not all clones. Of the missing ones, under half trace to an unresolved V gene in checked studies; the others have no known cause. The sample table holds about 470,000 clones, of which roughly three quarters were seen once. The ten biggest clones cover about 13% of the sample. The specimen was PBMCs. The receptors shown here come from a woman in her forties in good health. Some clones in this sample may be carry-over from other donors' samples.

This sequence joins TRBV4-2 and TRBJ1-2; D gene unclear. V lost 1 base and J 8 bases, leaving 11 bases between the germline ends. Germline V gene sequence: CDR1 LGHNA, CDR2 YNFKEQ. This CDR3 region has 13 residues. CDR3 in DNA: TGTGCCAGCAGCCAAGTCGGGTGGATAGGCTACACCTTC. This encodes CASSQVGWIGYTF.

This chain joins TRBV5-6 and TRBJ2-3, with 13 bases aligning to TRBD2. In germline, CDR1 is SGHDT, CDR2 YYEEEE. V trimming: 1 base; J trimming: 0 bases; junction bases outside the gene matches: 8. There are 19 residues in the CDR3. The CDR3 nucleotides are TGTGCCAGCAGCTTGACAGGCGGACTAGCGGGAGTTAGCACAGATACGCAGTATTTT. Amino acids: CASSLTGGLAGVSTDTQYF.

The rearrangement uses TRBV7-6 and TRBJ2-2, with D perhaps matching TRBD1 (6 bases). The germline gives CDR1 SGHVS, CDR2 FNYEAQ. The CDR3 spans 15 residues. Between the trimmed V and J ends, which lost 1 base and 3 bases, there was a span of 9 bases. CDR3 DNA sequence: TGTGCCAGCAGCTTAGGGCCAGGGGACACCGGGGAGCTGTTTTTT. As protein: CASSLGPGDTGELFF.

The V call is TRBV29-1, the J call TRBJ2-7, with 10 bases identical to TRBD2. Germline lookup yields CDR1 SQVTM and CDR2 ANQGSEA. This CDR3 region has 15 residues. The J segment lost 4 bases and the V segment lost 4 bases, leaving 10 bases of the junction unmatched. Here the CDR3 reads CSVVSSGRSIYEQYF. Here the CDR3 DNA reads TGCAGCGTTGTCTCTAGCGGGAGATCTATTTACGAGCAGTACTTC.

The chain carries TRBV27 and TRBJ2-2, with TRBD2 matching over 7 bases. Germline loops: CDR1 MNHEY, CDR2 SMNVEV (reference sequence). The CDR3 contains 16 residues. The trim removed 1 base at V and 2 bases at J, leaving 4 bases unmatched. The CDR3 nucleotides are TGTGCCAGCAGTTTATTGGGAGGGGCCAACACCGGGGAGCTGTTTTTT. Its translation: CASSLLGGANTGELFF.

The chain employs TRBV11-2 and TRBJ2-1, with D hard to call. The V gene's germline CDR1 is SGHAT and CDR2 FQNNGV. This CDR3 is 13 amino acids long. V was cut by 0 bases and J by 9 bases, with 9 bases left in between. DNA for the CDR3: TGTGCCAGCAGCTTAGATCGGATGTCTGAGCAGTTCTTC. Protein: CASSLDRMSEQFF.

This chain joins TRBV5-1 and TRBJ1-2; D not certain. The germline V and J ends were trimmed by 3 bases and 8 bases, with 20 bases remaining between them. Germline V gene lookup returns CDR1 SGHRS and CDR2 YFSETQ. The CDR3 has 15 residues. CDR3 nucleotides: TGCGCCAGCAGCTCTGGCCTCCGCACACAAGGGGGCTACACCTTC. It encodes CASSSGLRTQGGYTF.

The chain couples TRBV6-5 to TRBJ2-1; 7 bases fit TRBD1. CDR1 and CDR2 from the germline V gene are MNHEY and SVGAGI. The CDR3 length is 14 residues. The V segment lost 9 bases and the J segment 8 bases; nucleotides outside the gene matches: 13. CDR3 coding DNA: TGTGCCAGTACAGGGGTCGCAAACCTCGATGAGCAGTTCTTC. Residues: CASTGVANLDEQFF.

CDR3 loop: CASSLGTGVEDTEAFF. CDR3 bases: TGTGCCAGCAGCTTGGGGACAGGGGTTGAGGACACTGAAGCTTTCTTT. The V and J genes are TRBV11-2 and TRBJ1-1; TRBD1 matches 10 bases. The germline V gene encodes CDR1 SGHAT and CDR2 FQNNGV. Trimming at V came to 3 bases and at J to 3 bases, leaving 7 bases not matched to a gene. The CDR3 covers 16 residues.

The chain combines TRBV7-6 with TRBJ1-4; a weak D match, TRBD1 (5 bases). CDR3 length: 17 amino acids. Germline values: CDR1 SGHVS, CDR2 FNYEAQ. Trimming took 2 bases from V and 0 from J, leaving 13 bases between them. In nucleotides, the CDR3 is TGTGCCAGCAGCTTATTTGCGGGGGGAACAACTAATGAAAAACTGTTTTTT. Translating it yields CASSLFAGGTTNEKLFF.

This chain links TRBV2 with TRBJ2-7; D is perhaps TRBD1 (7 bases). The CDR3 consists of 15 residues. V lost 7 bases and J 3 bases, leaving 19 bases between the germline ends. From germline, CDR1 is SNHLY and CDR2 FYNNEI. As DNA, the CDR3 is TGTGCCAGCACCCCAGGGGGGCGGGTCTACTACGAGCAGTACTTC. As protein: CASTPGGRVYYEQYF.

As to this clone: This could be a read error, since a much larger clone is one nucleotide away. Other DNA sequences of this sample code for an identical CDR3. The V call is TRBV5-4, the J call TRBJ2-3; 8 bases are a match to TRBD2. The germline CDR1 and CDR2 sequences are SGHNT and YYREEE (reference sequence). This CDR3 is 15 amino acids long. Unmatched junction bases numbered 6, after V lost 2 bases and J lost 4 bases. The CDR3 spells CASSFTSGRSDTQYF. The CDR3 DNA is TGTGCCAGCAGCTTTACCAGCGGGAGATCAGATACGCAGTATTTT.

The chain carries TRBV15 and TRBJ2-4; TRBD1 matches 9 bases. This CDR3 spans 16 amino acids. Germline trimming cut 3 bases from V and 7 bases from J; bases unmatched to any gene: 10. Germline assignment: CDR1 LNHNV and CDR2 YYDKDF (reference sequence). CDR3: CATSRWGQGVGNIQYF. In DNA form, the CDR3 reads TGTGCCACCAGCAGGTGGGGACAGGGAGTCGGTAACATTCAGTACTTC.

The chain employs TRBV29-1 and TRBJ2-1; D may be TRBD2 (5 bases). This CDR3 has 10 amino acids. Germline V CDR1 and CDR2: SQVTM, ANQGSEA. V lost 6 bases to trimming and J lost 7 bases, with 7 bases between them. CDR3 protein: CSVGVNEQFF. CDR3 nucleotide sequence: TGCAGCGTCGGGGTTAATGAGCAGTTCTTC.

This chain uses TRBV7-3 with TRBJ1-2; a possible D gene is TRBD1 (6 bases). The CDR3 is 16 residues long. CDR1 and CDR2 from the germline V gene are SGHTA and FQGTGA. V dropped 2 bases and J dropped 3 bases, with 16 bases sitting between them. The CDR3 sequence is CASSLGGGPNYYGYTF. CDR3 in DNA: TGTGCCAGCAGCTTAGGAGGGGGGCCCAACTACTATGGCTACACCTTC.